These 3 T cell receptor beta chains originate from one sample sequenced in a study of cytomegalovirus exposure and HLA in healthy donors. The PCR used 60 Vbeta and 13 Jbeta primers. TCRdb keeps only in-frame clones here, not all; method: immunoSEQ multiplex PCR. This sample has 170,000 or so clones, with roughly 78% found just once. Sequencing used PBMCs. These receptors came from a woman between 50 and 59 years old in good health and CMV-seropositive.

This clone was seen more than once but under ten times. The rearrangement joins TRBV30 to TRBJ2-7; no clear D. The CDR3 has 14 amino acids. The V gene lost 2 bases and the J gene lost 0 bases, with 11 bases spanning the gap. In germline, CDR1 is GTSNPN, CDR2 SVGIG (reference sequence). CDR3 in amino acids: CAWSSVGYSYEQYF. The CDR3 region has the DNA TGTGCCTGGAGTTCGGTTGGTTACTCCTACGAGCAGTACTTC.

The CDR3 is CATLQGAVQPQHF. Here the CDR3 DNA reads TGTGCCACTTTACAGGGGGCGGTTCAGCCCCAGCATTTT. The rearrangement uses TRBV6-1 and TRBJ1-5, with 9 bases identical to TRBD1. V was clipped by 10 bases and J by 6 bases; unmatched bases: 7. In germline, CDR1 is MNHNS, CDR2 SASEGT. This CDR3 has 13 residues.

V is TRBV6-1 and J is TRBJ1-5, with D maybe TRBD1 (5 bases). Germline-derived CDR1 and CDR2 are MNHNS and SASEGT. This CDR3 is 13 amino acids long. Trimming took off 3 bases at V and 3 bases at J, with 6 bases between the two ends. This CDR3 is CASSDRDNQPQHF. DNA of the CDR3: TGTGCCAGCAGTGACAGGGACAATCAGCCCCAGCATTTT.